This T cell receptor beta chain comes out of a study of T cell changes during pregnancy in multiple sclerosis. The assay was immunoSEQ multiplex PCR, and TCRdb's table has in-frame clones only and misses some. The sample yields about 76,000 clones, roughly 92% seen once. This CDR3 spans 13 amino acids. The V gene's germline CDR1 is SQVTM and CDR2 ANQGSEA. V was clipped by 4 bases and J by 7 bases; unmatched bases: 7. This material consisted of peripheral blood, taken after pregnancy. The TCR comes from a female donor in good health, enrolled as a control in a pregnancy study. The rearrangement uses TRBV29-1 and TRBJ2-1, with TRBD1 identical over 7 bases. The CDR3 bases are TGCAGCGTTGCCCGACAGGGCGGGAATGAGCAGTTCTTC. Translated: CSVARQGGNEQFF.